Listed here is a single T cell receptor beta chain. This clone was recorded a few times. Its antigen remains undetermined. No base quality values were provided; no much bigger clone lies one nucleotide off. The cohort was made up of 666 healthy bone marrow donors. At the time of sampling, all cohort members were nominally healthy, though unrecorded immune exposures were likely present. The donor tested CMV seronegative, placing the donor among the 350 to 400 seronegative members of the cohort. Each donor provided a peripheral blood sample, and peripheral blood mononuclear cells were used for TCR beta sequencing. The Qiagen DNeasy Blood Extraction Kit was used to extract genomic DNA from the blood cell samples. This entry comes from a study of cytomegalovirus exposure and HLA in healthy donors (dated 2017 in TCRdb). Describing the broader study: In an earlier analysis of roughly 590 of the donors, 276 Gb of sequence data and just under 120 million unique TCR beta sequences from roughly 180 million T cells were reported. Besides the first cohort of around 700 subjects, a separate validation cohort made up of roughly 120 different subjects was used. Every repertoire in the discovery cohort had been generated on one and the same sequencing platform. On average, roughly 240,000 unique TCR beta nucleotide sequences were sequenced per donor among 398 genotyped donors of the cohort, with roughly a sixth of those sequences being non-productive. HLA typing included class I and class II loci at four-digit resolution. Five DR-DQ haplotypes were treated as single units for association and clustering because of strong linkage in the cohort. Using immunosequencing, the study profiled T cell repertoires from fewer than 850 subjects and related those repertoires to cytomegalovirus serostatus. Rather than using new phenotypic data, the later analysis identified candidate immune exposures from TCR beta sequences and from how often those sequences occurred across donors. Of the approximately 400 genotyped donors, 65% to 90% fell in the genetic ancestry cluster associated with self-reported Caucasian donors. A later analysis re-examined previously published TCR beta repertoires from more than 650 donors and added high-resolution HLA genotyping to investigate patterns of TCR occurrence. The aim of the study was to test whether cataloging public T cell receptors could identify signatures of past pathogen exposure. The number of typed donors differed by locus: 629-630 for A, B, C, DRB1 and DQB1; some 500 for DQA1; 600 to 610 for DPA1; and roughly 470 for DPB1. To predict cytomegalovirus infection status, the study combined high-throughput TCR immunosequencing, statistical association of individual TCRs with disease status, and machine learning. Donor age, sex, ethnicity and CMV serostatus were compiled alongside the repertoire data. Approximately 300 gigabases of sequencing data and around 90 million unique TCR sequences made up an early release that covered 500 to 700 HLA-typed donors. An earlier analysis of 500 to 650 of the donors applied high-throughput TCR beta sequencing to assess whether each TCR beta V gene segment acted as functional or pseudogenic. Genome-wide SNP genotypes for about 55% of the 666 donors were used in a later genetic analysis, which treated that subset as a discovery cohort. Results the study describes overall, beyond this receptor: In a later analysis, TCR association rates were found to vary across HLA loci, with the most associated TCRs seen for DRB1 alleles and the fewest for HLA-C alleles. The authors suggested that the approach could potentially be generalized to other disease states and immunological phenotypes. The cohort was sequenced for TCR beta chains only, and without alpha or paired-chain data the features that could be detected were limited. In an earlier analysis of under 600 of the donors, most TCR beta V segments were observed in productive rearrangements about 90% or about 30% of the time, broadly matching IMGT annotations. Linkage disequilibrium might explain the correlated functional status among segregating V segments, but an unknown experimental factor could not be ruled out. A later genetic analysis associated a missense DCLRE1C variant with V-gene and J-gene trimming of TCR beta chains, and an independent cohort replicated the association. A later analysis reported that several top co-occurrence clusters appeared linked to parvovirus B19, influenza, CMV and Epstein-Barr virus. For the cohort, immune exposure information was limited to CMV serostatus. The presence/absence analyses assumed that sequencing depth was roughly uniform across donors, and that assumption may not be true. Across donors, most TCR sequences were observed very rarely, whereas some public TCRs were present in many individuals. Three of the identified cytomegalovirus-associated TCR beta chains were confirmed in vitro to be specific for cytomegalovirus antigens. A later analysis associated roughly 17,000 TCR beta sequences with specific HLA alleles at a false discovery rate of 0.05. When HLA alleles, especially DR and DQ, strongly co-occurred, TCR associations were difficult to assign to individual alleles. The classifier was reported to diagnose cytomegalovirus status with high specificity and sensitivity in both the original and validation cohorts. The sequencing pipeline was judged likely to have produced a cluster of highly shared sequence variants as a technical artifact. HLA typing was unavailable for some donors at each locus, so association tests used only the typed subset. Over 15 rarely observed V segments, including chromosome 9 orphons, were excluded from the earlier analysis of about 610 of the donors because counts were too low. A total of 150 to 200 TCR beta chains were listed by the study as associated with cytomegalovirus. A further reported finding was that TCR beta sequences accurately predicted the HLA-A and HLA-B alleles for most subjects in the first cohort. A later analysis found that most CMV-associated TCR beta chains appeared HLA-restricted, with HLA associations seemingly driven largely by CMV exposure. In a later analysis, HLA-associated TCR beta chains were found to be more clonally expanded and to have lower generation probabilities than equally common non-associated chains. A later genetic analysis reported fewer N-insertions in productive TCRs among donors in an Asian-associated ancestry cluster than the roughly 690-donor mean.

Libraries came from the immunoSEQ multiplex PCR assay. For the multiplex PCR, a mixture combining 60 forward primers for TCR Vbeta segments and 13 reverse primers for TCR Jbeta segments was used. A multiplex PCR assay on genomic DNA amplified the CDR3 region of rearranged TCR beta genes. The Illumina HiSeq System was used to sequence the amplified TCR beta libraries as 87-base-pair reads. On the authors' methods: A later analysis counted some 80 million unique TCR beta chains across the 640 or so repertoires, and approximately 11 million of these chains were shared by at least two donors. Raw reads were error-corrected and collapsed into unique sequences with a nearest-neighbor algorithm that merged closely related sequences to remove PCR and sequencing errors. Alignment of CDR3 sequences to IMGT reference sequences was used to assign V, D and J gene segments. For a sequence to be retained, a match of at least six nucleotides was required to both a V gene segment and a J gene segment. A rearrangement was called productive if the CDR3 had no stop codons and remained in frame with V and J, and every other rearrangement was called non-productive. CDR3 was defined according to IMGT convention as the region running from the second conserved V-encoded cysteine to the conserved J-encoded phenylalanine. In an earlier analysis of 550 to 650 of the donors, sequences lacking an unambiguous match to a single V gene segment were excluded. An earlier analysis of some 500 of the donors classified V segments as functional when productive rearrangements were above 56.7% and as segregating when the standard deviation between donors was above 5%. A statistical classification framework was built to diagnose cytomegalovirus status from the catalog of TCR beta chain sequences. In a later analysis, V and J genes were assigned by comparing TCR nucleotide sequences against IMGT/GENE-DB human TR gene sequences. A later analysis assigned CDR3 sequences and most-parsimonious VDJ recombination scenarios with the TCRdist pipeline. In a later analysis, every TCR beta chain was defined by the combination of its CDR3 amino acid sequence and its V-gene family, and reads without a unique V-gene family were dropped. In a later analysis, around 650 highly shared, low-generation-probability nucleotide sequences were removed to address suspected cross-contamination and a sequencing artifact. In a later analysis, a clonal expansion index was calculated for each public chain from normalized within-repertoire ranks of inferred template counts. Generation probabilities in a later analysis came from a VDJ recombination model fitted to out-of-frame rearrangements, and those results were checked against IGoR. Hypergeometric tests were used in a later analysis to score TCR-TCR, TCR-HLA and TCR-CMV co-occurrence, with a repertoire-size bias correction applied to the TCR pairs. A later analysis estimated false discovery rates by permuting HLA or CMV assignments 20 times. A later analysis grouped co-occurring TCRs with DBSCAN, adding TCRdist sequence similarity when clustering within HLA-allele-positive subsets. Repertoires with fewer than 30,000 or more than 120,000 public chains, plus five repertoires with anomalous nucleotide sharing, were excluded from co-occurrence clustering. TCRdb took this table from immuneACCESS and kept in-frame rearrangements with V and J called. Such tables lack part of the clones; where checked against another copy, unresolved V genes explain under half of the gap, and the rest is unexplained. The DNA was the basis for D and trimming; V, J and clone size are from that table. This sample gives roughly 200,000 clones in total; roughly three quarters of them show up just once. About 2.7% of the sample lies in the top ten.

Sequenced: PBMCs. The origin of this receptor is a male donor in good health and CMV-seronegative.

The base sequence is TGCGCCAGCAGCCCACAGGAGATTAGCAATCAGCCCCAGCATTTT. Translated, this gives CASSPQEISNQPQHF. The sequence links TRBV4-1 to TRBJ1-5, and possibly TRBD1, on 5 matching bases. Including the terminal cysteine and phenylalanine, the CDR3 comprises 15 residues. The CDR3 DNA has 45 bases and is translated from base 1. V is reduced by 4 bases and J by 0 bases, leaving a spacing of 10 bases between them. The germline V gene gives CDR1 as MGHRA and CDR2 as YSYEKL.